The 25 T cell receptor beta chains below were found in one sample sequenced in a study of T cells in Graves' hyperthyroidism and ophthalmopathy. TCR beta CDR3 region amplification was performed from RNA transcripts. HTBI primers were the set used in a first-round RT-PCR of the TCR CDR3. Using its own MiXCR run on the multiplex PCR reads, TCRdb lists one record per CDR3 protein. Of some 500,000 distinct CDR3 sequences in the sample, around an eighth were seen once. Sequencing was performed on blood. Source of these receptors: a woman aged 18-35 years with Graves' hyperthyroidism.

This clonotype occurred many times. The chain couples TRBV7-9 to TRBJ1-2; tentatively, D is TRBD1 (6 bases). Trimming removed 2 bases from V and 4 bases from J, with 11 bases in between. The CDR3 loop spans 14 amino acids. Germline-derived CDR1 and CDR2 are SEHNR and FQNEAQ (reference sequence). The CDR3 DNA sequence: TGTGCCAGCAGCTTACCTGGGACAACCTATGGCTACACCTTC. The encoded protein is CASSLPGTTYGYTF. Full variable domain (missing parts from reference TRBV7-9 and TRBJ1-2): DTGVSQNPRHKITKRGQNVTFRCDPISEHNRLYWYRQTLGQGPEFLTYFQNEAQLEKSRLLSDRFSAERPKGSFSTLEIQRTEQGDSAMYLCASSLPGTTYGYTFGSGTRLTVV.

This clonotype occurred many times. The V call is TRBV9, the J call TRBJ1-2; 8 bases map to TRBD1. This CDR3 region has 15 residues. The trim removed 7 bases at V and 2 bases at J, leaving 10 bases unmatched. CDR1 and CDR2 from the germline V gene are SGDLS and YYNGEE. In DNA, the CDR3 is TGTGCCAGCCCGGAAGTAGGACAGGGCAACTATGGCTACACCTTC. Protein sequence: CASPEVGQGNYGYTF.

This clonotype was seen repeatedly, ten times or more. CDR3 nucleotide sequence: TGTGCCAGCAGCCTCGACAACCCATACGAGCAGTACGTC. Translated: CASSLDNPYEQYV. The rearrangement uses TRBV28 and TRBJ2-7; D not certain. Germline CDR1 MDHEN, CDR2 SYDVKM. The CDR3 consists of 13 residues. Trimming stripped 6 bases from V and 4 bases from J, with 13 bases between.

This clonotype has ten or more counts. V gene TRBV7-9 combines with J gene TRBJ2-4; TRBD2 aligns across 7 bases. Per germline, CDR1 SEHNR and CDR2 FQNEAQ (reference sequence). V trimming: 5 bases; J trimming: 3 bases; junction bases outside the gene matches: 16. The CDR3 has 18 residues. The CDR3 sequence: CASSPPLSGRADKNIQYF. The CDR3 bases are TGTGCCAGCAGCCCCCCTTTGAGTGGGAGGGCCGACAAAAACATTCAGTACTTC.

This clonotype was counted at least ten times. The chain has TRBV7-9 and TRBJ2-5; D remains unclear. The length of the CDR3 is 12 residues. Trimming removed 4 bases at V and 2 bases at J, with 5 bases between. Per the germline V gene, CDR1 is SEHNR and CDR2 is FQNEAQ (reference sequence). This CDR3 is CASSSGQETQYF. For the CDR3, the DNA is TGTGCCAGCAGCTCAGGTCAAGAGACCCAGTACTTC.

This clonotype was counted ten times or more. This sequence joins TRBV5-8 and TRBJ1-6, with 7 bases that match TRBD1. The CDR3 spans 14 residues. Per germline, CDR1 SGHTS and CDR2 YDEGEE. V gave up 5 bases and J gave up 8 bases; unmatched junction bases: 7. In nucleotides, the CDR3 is TGTGCCAGCAGTCCCGGGACAGTCCATTCACCCCTCCACTTT. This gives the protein CASSPGTVHSPLHF.

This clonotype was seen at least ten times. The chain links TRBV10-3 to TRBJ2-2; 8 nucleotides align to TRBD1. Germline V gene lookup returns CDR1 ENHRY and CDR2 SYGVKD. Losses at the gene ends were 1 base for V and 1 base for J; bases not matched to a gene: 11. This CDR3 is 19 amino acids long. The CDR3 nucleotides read TGTGCCATCAGTGAGTTCAAGCAAACAGGGGGACAGAACACCGGGGAGCTGTTTTTT. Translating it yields CAISEFKQTGGQNTGELFF.

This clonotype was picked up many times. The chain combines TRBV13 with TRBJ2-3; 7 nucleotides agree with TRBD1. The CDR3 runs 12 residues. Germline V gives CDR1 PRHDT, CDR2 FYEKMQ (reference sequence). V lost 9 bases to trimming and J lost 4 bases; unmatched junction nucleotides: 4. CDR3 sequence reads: CASQGEADTQYF. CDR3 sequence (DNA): TGTGCCAGTCAGGGGGAAGCAGATACGCAGTATTTT.

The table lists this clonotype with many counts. CDR3 loop: CASSPGQAYEQYF. As DNA, the CDR3 is TGTGCCAGCAGTCCGGGACAGGCCTACGAGCAGTACTTC. The chain uses TRBV12-3 or TRBV12-4 and TRBJ2-7, with 8 bases that match TRBD1. This CDR3 region has 13 residues. The J segment lost 2 bases and the V segment lost 5 bases, leaving 2 bases of the junction unmatched.

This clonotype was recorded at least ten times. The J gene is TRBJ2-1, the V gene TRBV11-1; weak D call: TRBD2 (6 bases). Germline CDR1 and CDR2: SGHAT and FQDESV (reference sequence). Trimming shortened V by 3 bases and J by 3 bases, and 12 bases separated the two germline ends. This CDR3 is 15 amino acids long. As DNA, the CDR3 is TGTGCCAGCAGCTTTGGCGGGATAAGCTACAATGAGCAGTTCTTC. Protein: CASSFGGISYNEQFF.

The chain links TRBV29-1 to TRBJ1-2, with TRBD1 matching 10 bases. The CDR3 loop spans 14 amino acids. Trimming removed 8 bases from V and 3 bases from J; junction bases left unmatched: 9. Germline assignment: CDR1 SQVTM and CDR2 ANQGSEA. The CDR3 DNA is TGCAGCTCCGGGACAGGGGCCTCAGACTATGGCTACACCTTC. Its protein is CSSGTGASDYGYTF.

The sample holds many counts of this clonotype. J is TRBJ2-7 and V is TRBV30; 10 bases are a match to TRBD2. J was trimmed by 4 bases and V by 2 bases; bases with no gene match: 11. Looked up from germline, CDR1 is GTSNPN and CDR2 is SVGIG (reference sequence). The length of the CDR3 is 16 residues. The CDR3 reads CAWSFTSSGRRYEQYF. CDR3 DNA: TGTGCCTGGAGTTTCACCTCTAGCGGGAGAAGGTACGAGCAGTACTTC.

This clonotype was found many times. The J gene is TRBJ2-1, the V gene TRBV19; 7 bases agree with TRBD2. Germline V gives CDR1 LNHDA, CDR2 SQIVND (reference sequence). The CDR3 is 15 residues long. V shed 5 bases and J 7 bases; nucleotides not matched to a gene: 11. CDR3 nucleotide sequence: TGTGCCAGTAGTGCTCCTCGACTAGCAGATAATGAGCAGTTCTTC. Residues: CASSAPRLADNEQFF.

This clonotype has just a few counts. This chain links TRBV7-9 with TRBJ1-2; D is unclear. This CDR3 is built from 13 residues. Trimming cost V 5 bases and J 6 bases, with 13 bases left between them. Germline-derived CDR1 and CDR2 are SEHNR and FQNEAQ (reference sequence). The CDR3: CASSQEGLDGYTF. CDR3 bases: TGTGCCAGCAGCCAAGAAGGGCTAGATGGCTACACCTTC.

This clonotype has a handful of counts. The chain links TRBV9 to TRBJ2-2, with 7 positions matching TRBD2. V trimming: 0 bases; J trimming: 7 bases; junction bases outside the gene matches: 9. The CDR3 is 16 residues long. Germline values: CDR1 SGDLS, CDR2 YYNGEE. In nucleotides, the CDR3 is TGTGCCAGCAGCGTAGCGGGAGGTCCTTGGAGCGGGGAGCTGTTTTTT. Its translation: CASSVAGGPWSGELFF. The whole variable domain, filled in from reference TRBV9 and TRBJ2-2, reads DSGVTQTPKHLITATGQRVTLRCSPRSGDLSVYWYQQSLDQGLQFLIQYYNGEERAKGNILERFSAQQFPDLHSELNLSSLELGDSALYFCASSVAGGPWSGELFFGEGSRLTVL.

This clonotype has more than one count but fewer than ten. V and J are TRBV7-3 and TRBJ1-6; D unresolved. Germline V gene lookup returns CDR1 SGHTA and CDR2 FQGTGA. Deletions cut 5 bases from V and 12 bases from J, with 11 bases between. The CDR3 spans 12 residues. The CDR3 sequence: CASSVGSQPLHF. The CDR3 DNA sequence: TGTGCCAGCAGCGTCGGGTCCCAACCCCTCCACTTT. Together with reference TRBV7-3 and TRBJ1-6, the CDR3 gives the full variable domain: GAGVSQTPSNKVTEKGKYVELRCDPISGHTALYWYRQSLGQGPEFLIYFQGTGAADDSGLPNDRFFAVRPEGSVSTLKIQRTERGDSAVYLCASSVGSQPLHFGNGTRLTVT.

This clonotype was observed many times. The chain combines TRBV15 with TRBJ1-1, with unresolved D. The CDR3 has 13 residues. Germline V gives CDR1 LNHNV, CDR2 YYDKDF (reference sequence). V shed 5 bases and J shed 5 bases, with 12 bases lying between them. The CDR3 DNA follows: TGTGCCACCAGCCCAACGAGCGGGACTGAAGCTTTCTTT. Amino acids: CATSPTSGTEAFF.

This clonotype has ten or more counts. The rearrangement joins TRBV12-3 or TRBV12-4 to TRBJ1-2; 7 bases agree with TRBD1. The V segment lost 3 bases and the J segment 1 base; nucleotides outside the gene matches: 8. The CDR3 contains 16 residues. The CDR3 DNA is TGTGCCAGCAGTTTCTCTGAAGGGGGCTATAACTATGGCTACACCTTC. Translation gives CASSFSEGGYNYGYTF.

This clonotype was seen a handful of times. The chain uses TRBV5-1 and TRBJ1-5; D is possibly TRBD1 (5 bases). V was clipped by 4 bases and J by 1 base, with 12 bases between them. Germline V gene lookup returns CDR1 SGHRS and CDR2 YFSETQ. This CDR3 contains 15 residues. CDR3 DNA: TGCGCCAGCAGCGAGGGAGGGGCAAGCAATCAGCCCCAGCATTTT. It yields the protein CASSEGGASNQPQHF. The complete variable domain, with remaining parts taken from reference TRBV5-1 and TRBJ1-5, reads KAGVTQTPRYLIKTRGQQVTLSCSPISGHRSVSWYQQTPGQGLQFLFEYFSETQRNKGNFPGRFSGRQFSNSRSEMNVSTLELGDSALYLCASSEGGASNQPQHFGDGTRLSIL.

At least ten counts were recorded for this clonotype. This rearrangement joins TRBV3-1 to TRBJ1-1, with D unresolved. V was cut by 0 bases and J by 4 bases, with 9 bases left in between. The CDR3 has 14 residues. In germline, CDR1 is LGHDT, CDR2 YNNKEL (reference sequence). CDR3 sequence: CASSQDSGGTEAFF. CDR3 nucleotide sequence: TGTGCCAGCAGCCAAGATAGCGGTGGCACTGAAGCTTTCTTT. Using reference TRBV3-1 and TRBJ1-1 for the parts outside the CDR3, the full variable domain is DTAVSQTPKYLVTQMGNDKSIKCEQNLGHDTMYWYKQDSKKFLKIMFSYNNKELIINETVPNRFSPKSPDKAHLNLHINSLELGDSAVYFCASSQDSGGTEAFFGQGTRLTVV.

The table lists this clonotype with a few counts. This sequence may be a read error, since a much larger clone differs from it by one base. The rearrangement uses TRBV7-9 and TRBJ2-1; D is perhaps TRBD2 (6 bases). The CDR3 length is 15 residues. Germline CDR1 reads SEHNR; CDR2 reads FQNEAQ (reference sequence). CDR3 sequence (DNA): TGTACCAGCAGCTTAGCGGAGCCTGGCTACAATGAGCAGTTCTTC. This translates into CTSSLAEPGYNEQFF. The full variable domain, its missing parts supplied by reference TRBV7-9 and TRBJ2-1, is DTGVSQNPRHKITKRGQNVTFRCDPISEHNRLYWYRQTLGQGPEFLTYFQNEAQLEKSRLLSDRFSAERPKGSFSTLEIQRTEQGDSAMYLCTSSLAEPGYNEQFFGPGTRLTVL.

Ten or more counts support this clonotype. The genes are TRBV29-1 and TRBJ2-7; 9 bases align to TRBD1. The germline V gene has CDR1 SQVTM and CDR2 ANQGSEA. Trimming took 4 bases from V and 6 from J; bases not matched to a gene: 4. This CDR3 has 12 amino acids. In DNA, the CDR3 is TGCAGCGTTGTGCCGGGACAGGGCGAGCAGTACTTC. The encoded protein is CSVVPGQGEQYF.

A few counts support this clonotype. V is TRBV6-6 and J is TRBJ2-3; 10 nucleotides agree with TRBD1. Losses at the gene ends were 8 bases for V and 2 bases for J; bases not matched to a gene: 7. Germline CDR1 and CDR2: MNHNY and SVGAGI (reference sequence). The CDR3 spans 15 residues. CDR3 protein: CASASGTGDTDTQYF. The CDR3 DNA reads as TGTGCCAGCGCCTCGGGGACAGGGGACACAGATACGCAGTATTTT.

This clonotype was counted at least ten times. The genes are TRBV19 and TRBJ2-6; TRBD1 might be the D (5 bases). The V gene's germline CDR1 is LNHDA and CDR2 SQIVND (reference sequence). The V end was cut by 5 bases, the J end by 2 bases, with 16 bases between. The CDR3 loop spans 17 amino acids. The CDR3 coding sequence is TGTGCCAGTAGTCCCCAGGGATTACGGACTGGGGCCAACGTCCTGACTTTC. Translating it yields CASSPQGLRTGANVLTF.

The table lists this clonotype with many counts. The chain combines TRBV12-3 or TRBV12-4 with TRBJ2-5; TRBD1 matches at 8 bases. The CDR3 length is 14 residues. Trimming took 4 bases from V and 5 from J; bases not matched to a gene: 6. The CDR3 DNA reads TGTGCCAGCAGTTGGCAGGGGGCTCAGGAGACCCAGTACTTC. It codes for CASSWQGAQETQYF.